These 2 T cell receptor beta chains originate from one sample sequenced in a study of blood T cells in healthy people across ages (dated by TCRdb to between 2014 and 2016). Library method: 5' RACE. The run used an Illumina HiSeq 2500. A second PCR of roughly 6 to 11 cycles was run with a J-beta primer mix and a sample-barcoded 5' primer. TCRdb reanalyzed the raw reads on its own, using fastp at Q25 for trimming and MiXCR for clone calling, and kept in-frame beta chains. Entries are consolidated by CDR3 protein sequence, retaining the most common genes and DNA. For this sample there are just under 750,000 distinct CDR3 sequences; 20% to 25% appear just once. Roughly 22% of the sample comes from the top ten. What was sequenced was blood. Receptors were obtained from a man between 65 and 79 years old in good health.

The chain couples TRBV5-1 to TRBJ2-1; TRBD1 aligns across 7 bases. The germline V gene encodes CDR1 SGHRS and CDR2 YFSETQ. V lost 8 bases to trimming and J lost 1 base; unmatched junction nucleotides: 6. This CDR3 is 14 amino acids long. The CDR3 sequence: CASEPTGSYNEQFF. DNA of the CDR3: TGCGCCAGTGAACCGACAGGGTCCTACAATGAGCAGTTCTTC.

Only a few counts were recorded for this clonotype. The rearrangement links TRBV12-3 or TRBV12-4 to TRBJ2-5, with D perhaps assigned TRBD1 or TRBD2 (5 bases each). This CDR3 spans 14 amino acids. Deletions cut 2 bases from V and 5 bases from J, with 12 bases between. The CDR3 is CASSLFWGGETQYF. CDR3 in DNA: TGTGCCAGCAGTTTATTTTGGGGCGGGGAGACCCAGTACTTC.